What follows are 20 T cell receptor beta chains derived from one specimen sequenced in a study of brain T cells in children with intractable seizures. The method was immunoSEQ multiplex PCR; TCRdb's version includes in-frame clones alone and lacks a portion of them. Seen here are about 340,000 clones, over 90% observed once, and the top ten hold around 6%. As to time point: blood from clinic visit 5 months post-surgery; TSC patient then seizure free. Source: peripheral blood, taken approximately 5 months after surgery. The receptor set was obtained from a boy under two years old with tuberous sclerosis and intractable seizures.

On this clone itself: One end of the junction fails to match germline, which may point to a read error. The J gene is TRBJ1-1, the V gene TRBV2; D gene ambiguous. The CDR3 length is 12 residues. The V gene's germline CDR1 is SNHLY and CDR2 FYNNEI. The CDR3, as DNA: TGTGCCAGCATTGAACAGAACACTGAAGCTTTCTTT. Translated, it gives CASIEQNTEAFF.

The rearrangement joins TRBV27 to TRBJ2-7; TRBD1 or TRBD2 may be the D gene (5 bases each). The CDR3 length is 14 residues. V lost 6 bases, J lost 2 bases, and 14 bases lay in between. The germline V gene has CDR1 MNHEY and CDR2 SMNVEV (reference sequence). CDR3 sequence reads: CASSVRGLAYEQYF. CDR3 sequence (DNA): TGTGCCAGCAGCGTGAGGGGCTTAGCCTACGAGCAGTACTTC.

The genes are TRBV7-9 and TRBJ1-2; D gene uncertain. This CDR3 comprises 12 residues. Trimming stripped 1 base from V and 7 bases from J, with 7 bases between. Germline lookup yields CDR1 SEHNR and CDR2 FQNEAQ (reference sequence). The CDR3 DNA reads TGTGCCAGCAGCTTAGTGGTTGGTGGCTACACCTTC. Protein sequence: CASSLVVGGYTF.

This chain uses TRBV19 with TRBJ2-2; D unresolved. The germline V gene encodes CDR1 LNHDA and CDR2 SQIVND (reference sequence). The CDR3 totals 15 residues. Trimming took 1 base from V and 2 from J, leaving 8 bases between them. DNA for the CDR3: TGTGCCAGTAGTATAGTGTCGCTTAACACCGGGGAGCTGTTTTTT. Residues: CASSIVSLNTGELFF.

This clone was seen a single time. The rearrangement uses TRBV9 and TRBJ2-1, with 10 bases fitting TRBD2. CDR3 length: 15 amino acids. Germline loops: CDR1 SGDLS, CDR2 YYNGEE. The trim removed 3 bases at V and 5 bases at J, leaving 5 bases unmatched. CDR3 sequence reads: CASSAPSGSHNEQFF. In DNA, the CDR3 is TGTGCCAGCAGCGCACCTAGCGGGAGCCACAATGAGCAGTTCTTC.

CDR3 loop: CASSYGQGRYNEQFF. Written as DNA, the CDR3 is TGTGCCAGCAGTTACGGGCAGGGGCGGTACAATGAGCAGTTCTTC. The J gene is TRBJ2-1, the V gene TRBV6-2 or TRBV6-3, with D tentatively TRBD1 (6 bases). The CDR3 covers 15 residues. Deletions cut 2 bases from V and 4 bases from J, with 12 bases between. Germline CDR1 reads MNHEY; CDR2 reads SVGEGT.

The V gene is TRBV4-1, the J gene TRBJ1-1; 9 bases line up with TRBD1. V shed 5 bases and J 4 bases; nucleotides not matched to a gene: 14. Germline V gene lookup returns CDR1 MGHRA and CDR2 YSYEKL. This CDR3 is built from 17 residues. The CDR3 nucleotides are TGCGCCAGCAGCTGGGACAGGGAGGGAAGTTGGGGCACTGAAGCTTTCTTT. Protein: CASSWDREGSWGTEAFF.

The chain combines TRBV6-5 with TRBJ2-3; unclear D gene. V shed 4 bases and J shed 2 bases, with 13 bases lying between them. Germline V lookup: CDR1 MNHEY, CDR2 SVGAGI. This CDR3 is built from 15 residues. CDR3 sequence reads: CASSLGLYLTDTQYF. In DNA form, the CDR3 reads TGTGCCAGCAGTTTAGGCCTGTACCTCACAGATACGCAGTATTTT.

Points on this clone: The germline gene is not matched at one end of the junction; a read error may be the cause. The chain is built from TRBV29-1 and TRBJ1-1; no clear D gene. CDR1 SQVTM and CDR2 ANQGSEA come from the germline V gene. The CDR3 has 12 amino acids. The CDR3 protein is CSVESAHTEAFF. The CDR3 DNA is TGCAGCGTTGAATCGGCGCACACCGAAGCTTTCTTT.

The rearrangement links TRBV5-1 to TRBJ2-7; 8 bases are shared with TRBD2. Germline lookup yields CDR1 SGHRS and CDR2 YFSETQ. Trimming removed 0 bases from V and 1 base from J; junction bases left unmatched: 9. This CDR3 is built from 17 residues. The CDR3 sequence: CASSLVPSGGPSYEQYF. The CDR3, as DNA: TGCGCCAGCAGCTTGGTCCCCAGCGGGGGCCCATCCTACGAGCAGTACTTC.

This chain connects TRBV7-2 to TRBJ2-7; a weak D match, TRBD1 (5 bases). Germline values: CDR1 SGHTA, CDR2 FQGNSA. The CDR3 consists of 13 residues. V was cut by 8 bases and J by 5 bases, with 16 bases left in between. CDR3 loop: CASGAGWSNEQYF. The CDR3 DNA reads as TGTGCCAGCGGAGCAGGGTGGTCTAACGAGCAGTACTTC.

This rearrangement joins TRBV2 to TRBJ1-5; no definite D call. Germline lookup yields CDR1 SNHLY and CDR2 FYNNEI. The CDR3 has 14 amino acids. The V gene lost 5 bases and the J gene lost 2 bases, with 10 bases spanning the gap. Written as DNA, the CDR3 is TGTGCCAGCAGTACCCCTTGGGGCAATCAGCCCCAGCATTTT. It codes for CASSTPWGNQPQHF.

V is TRBV24-1 and J is TRBJ2-7; TRBD1 matches 9 bases. V shed 3 bases, J shed 7 bases, and the junction held 12 bases outside the gene matches. Germline CDR1 KGHDR, CDR2 SFDVKD. The CDR3 has 16 residues. Written as DNA, the CDR3 is TGTGCCACCAGTGATCCCGGGACAGGGAATCTTGGGGAGCAGTACTTC. It is translated as CATSDPGTGNLGEQYF.

V is TRBV18 and J is TRBJ2-7; D is ambiguous. This CDR3 region has 12 residues. V was trimmed by 2 bases and J by 5 bases, leaving 7 bases between them. Germline V CDR1 and CDR2: KGHSH, LQKENI. As DNA, the CDR3 is TGTGCCAGCTCACCAGGGGTTCACGAGCAGTACTTC. Translation gives CASSPGVHEQYF.

The chain has TRBV4-1 and TRBJ2-7, with no clear D. The CDR3 consists of 16 residues. Trimming shortened V by 1 base and J by 7 bases, and 20 bases separated the two germline ends. Germline values: CDR1 MGHRA, CDR2 YSYEKL. The chain's CDR3 is CASSQGLRQTLGEQYF. The CDR3 nucleotides read TGCGCCAGCAGCCAAGGGTTGCGGCAGACCCTTGGGGAGCAGTACTTC.

This chain joins TRBV19 and TRBJ2-1; the D gene is possibly TRBD2 (6 bases). Deletions cut 6 bases from V and 3 bases from J, with 18 bases between. The germline CDR1 and CDR2 sequences are LNHDA and SQIVND (reference sequence). This CDR3 spans 16 amino acids. The CDR3 loop reads CASSPTSWGSYNEQFF. CDR3 nucleotides: TGTGCCAGTAGCCCCACTAGCTGGGGAAGCTACAATGAGCAGTTCTTC. Looking up the rest from reference TRBV19 and TRBJ2-1 gives the full variable domain: DGGITQSPKYLFRKEGQNVTLSCEQNLNHDAMYWYRQDPGQGLRLIYYSQIVNDFQKGDIAEGYSVSREKKESFPLTVTSAQKNPTAFYLCASSPTSWGSYNEQFFGPGTRLTVL.

The chain employs TRBV7-8 and TRBJ2-2, with unresolved D. Germline CDR1 and CDR2: SGHVS and FQNEAQ. V lost 5 bases to trimming and J lost 6 bases, with 4 bases between them. The CDR3 length is 11 residues. The CDR3 loop is CASSRAGELFF. The CDR3 nucleotides read TGTGCCAGCAGCCGGGCCGGGGAGCTGTTTTTT.

The V and J genes are TRBV9 and TRBJ2-1; 9 nucleotides agree with TRBD2. The CDR3 extends over 16 amino acids. J was trimmed by 0 bases and V by 4 bases; bases with no gene match: 5. Germline V gives CDR1 SGDLS, CDR2 YYNGEE. CDR3 amino acids: CASSTRAGGSYNEQFF. The CDR3, as DNA: TGTGCCAGCAGCACTCGAGCGGGAGGCTCCTACAATGAGCAGTTCTTC.

V and J are TRBV5-4 and TRBJ2-5; 8 bases fit TRBD1. Trimming cost V 4 bases and J 5 bases; bases outside gene matches: 4. This CDR3 spans 13 amino acids. Per germline, CDR1 SGHNT and CDR2 YYREEE (reference sequence). The CDR3 protein is CASSRRGQETQYF. The CDR3 DNA is TGTGCCAGCAGCCGCAGGGGGCAGGAGACCCAGTACTTC.

With regard to this clone: Other DNA sequences of this sample code for an identical CDR3. This sequence joins TRBV7-9 and TRBJ1-1; 9 bases are shared with TRBD1. The CDR3 runs to 13 residues. The V and J ends lost 3 bases and 4 bases, in that order; junction bases with no gene match: 0. Germline loops: CDR1 SEHNR, CDR2 FQNEAQ (reference sequence). CDR3 sequence (DNA): TGTGCCAGCAGCTTGACAGGGGGCACTGAAGCTTTCTTT. This translates into CASSLTGGTEAFF.